Listed below are T cell receptor beta chains from one sample, sequenced in a study of early T cells in non-severe SARS-CoV-2 infection. TCRdb reprocessed the 5' RACE reads via MiXCR and lists one record per CDR3 protein. The repertoire consists of more than 65,000 distinct CDR3 sequences, with approximately 13% occurring once and the leading ten covering 1.3%. Sequencing was performed on whole blood. Receptors originate from an adult who was a healthcare worker with PCR-confirmed SARS-CoV-2 infection or an uninfected control (not recorded which). The CDR3 runs from the conserved cysteine through the conserved F or W. D genes are given only for firm matches. Size is stated for part of the rows, as once, few or many counts, or as a class when the clone is expanded.

11	NA	many	TRBV20-1	TRBJ2-3	CSAETGYTQYF	TGCAGTGCCGAGACTGGATATACGCAGTATTTT
14	NA	many	TRBV20-1	TRBJ1-2	CSAREGTGAYGYTF	TGCAGTGCTAGAGAGGGCACGGGGGCCTATGGCTACACCTTC
13	NA	many	TRBV7-9	TRBJ2-3	CASSFRGEDTQYF	TGTGCCAGCAGCTTTCGCGGGGAGGATACGCAGTATTTT
15	NA	NA	TRBV4-3	TRBJ2-3	CASSQDRLGLDTQYF	TGCGCCAGCAGCCAAGACCGGCTAGGGCTCGATACGCAGTATTTT
15	TRBD2	many	TRBV5-1	TRBJ2-1	CASSSGLAVGNEQFF	TGCGCCAGCAGCTCGGGCCTAGCGGTGGGGAATGAGCAGTTCTTC
15	NA	many	TRBV11-2	TRBJ2-7	CASSLISGGGYEQYF	TGTGCCAGCAGCTTAATTAGCGGCGGAGGCTACGAGCAGTACTTC
16	TRBD1	many	TRBV9	TRBJ1-1	CASSSHRGIANTEAFF	TGTGCCAGCAGCTCCCACAGGGGGATCGCGAACACTGAAGCTTTCTTT
15	TRBD1	NA	TRBV7-2	TRBJ2-3	CASSPDRHTGDTQYF	TGTGCCAGCAGCCCGGACAGGCATACGGGGGATACGCAGTATTTT
13	NA	NA	TRBV3-1	TRBJ2-3	CVSSQSRSWGQYF	TGTGTCAGCAGCCAAAGCCGTTCTTGGGGGCAGTATTTT
14	NA	many	TRBV6-5	TRBJ2-5	CASSYSDMQETQYF	TGTGCCAGCAGTTACTCCGACATGCAAGAGACCCAGTACTTC
12	NA	many	TRBV28	TRBJ2-7	CASSRTVYEQYF	TGTGCCAGCAGCAGGACAGTCTACGAGCAGTACTTC
15	TRBD1	few	TRBV7-9	TRBJ1-4	CASSFRTGRNEKLFF	TGTGCCAGCAGCTTTCGGACAGGGCGGAATGAAAAACTGTTTTTT
12	NA	NA	TRBV28	TRBJ2-3	CASSLQNGMEYF	TGTGCCAGCAGTTTACAAAACGGGATGGAGTATTTT
12	NA	many	TRBV10-1	TRBJ1-2	CASSGVGYGYTF	TGCGCCAGCAGCGGGGTAGGGTATGGCTACACCTTC
12	NA	NA	TRBV6-2/TRBV6-3	TRBJ1-6	CASSYSDSPLHF	TGTGCCAGCAGTTATTCGGATTCACCCCTCCACTTT
18	NA	many	TRBV7-2	TRBJ2-7	CASTPSLGRKTAYYEQYF	TGTGCCAGCACCCCATCGTTAGGACGGAAGACTGCGTACTACGAGCAGTACTTC
14	TRBD2	many	TRBV19	TRBJ2-1	CASSIWRGGNEQFF	TGTGCCAGTAGTATCTGGCGGGGGGGGAATGAGCAGTTCTTC
18	TRBD2	many	TRBV29-1	TRBJ2-1	CSVEGGLAGASSYNEQFF	TGCAGCGTTGAAGGGGGGCTAGCGGGGGCCAGCTCCTACAATGAGCAGTTCTTC
14	NA	many	TRBV29-1	TRBJ2-2	CSVQRTQNTGELFF	TGCAGCGTTCAAAGAACACAGAACACCGGGGAGCTGTTTTTT
13	NA	many	TRBV12-3/TRBV12-4	TRBJ1-1	CASSLETNTEAFF	TGTGCCAGCAGTTTGGAGACGAACACTGAAGCTTTCTTT
13	TRBD2	many	TRBV5-6	TRBJ2-7	CASRTSGTYEQYF	TGTGCCAGCAGAACTAGCGGAACCTACGAGCAGTACTTC
14	TRBD1	many	TRBV28	TRBJ2-7	CASGTAQTYYEQYF	TGTGCCAGCGGGACAGCCCAGACTTACTACGAGCAGTACTTC
15	NA	many	TRBV19	TRBJ2-1	CASVTLPSFGNEQFF	TGTGCCAGTGTGACTTTACCCTCCTTCGGGAATGAGCAGTTCTTC
14	TRBD1	many	TRBV7-9	TRBJ1-1	CASSSQGGYTEAFF	TGTGCCAGCAGCTCACAGGGGGGGTACACTGAAGCTTTCTTT
14	NA	NA	TRBV4-2	TRBJ2-2	CASATTTGTGELFF	TGTGCCAGCGCCACGACGACGGGCACCGGGGAGCTGTTTTTT
15	TRBD1	NA	TRBV6-2/TRBV6-3	TRBJ1-1	CASSSWTGLDTEAFF	TGTGCCAGCAGTTCATGGACAGGGCTAGACACTGAAGCTTTCTTT
11	NA	many	TRBV10-3	TRBJ2-2	CAIGYTGELFF	TGTGCCATTGGGTACACCGGGGAGCTGTTTTTT
15	TRBD1	many	TRBV6-1	TRBJ1-5	CASREGQGARQPQHF	TGTGCCAGCAGGGAGGGACAGGGGGCAAGGCAGCCCCAGCATTTT
16	NA	few	TRBV7-2	TRBJ1-1	CASTIPPSGVKTEAFF	TGTGCCAGCACAATCCCACCGAGCGGGGTGAAGACTGAAGCTTTCTTT
11	NA	few	TRBV29-1	TRBJ2-7	CSVDSSYEQYF	TGCAGCGTCGACAGTTCCTACGAGCAGTACTTC
15	NA	few	TRBV12-3/TRBV12-4	TRBJ2-3	CASSASRSESDTQYF	TGTGCCAGCAGTGCTAGCAGGAGTGAGTCAGATACGCAGTATTTT
14	NA	many	TRBV27	TRBJ1-2	CASSLSALNYGYTF	TGTGCCAGCAGTTTATCGGCCTTAAACTATGGCTACACCTTC
16	NA	few	TRBV5-1	TRBJ1-1	CASSGGPGRLNTEAFF	TGCGCCAGCAGCGGAGGACCAGGACGTCTGAACACTGAAGCTTTCTTT
12	TRBD1	NA	TRBV29-1	TRBJ1-1	CSVALTGSEAFF	TGCAGCGTTGCCCTGACAGGGTCTGAAGCTTTCTTT
14	TRBD1	many	TRBV10-3	TRBJ1-6	CAIREGAPNSPLHF	TGTGCCATCAGAGAGGGGGCCCCTAATTCACCCCTCCACTTT
15	NA	many	TRBV10-3	TRBJ2-2	CAIRFTASNTGELFF	TGTGCCATCAGATTCACAGCATCGAACACCGGGGAGCTGTTTTTT
18	TRBD2	many	TRBV12-3/TRBV12-4	TRBJ2-3	CASSLRTSGGASTDTQYF	TGTGCCAGCAGTTTACGGACTAGCGGGGGGGCCAGCACAGATACGCAGTATTTT
15	NA	many	TRBV6-1	TRBJ1-3	CASFPGPSSGNTIYF	TGTGCCAGCTTCCCGGGGCCGAGTTCTGGAAACACCATATATTTT
15	NA	once	TRBV28	TRBJ2-7	CASSLSPESPIEQYF	TGTGCCAGCAGTTTAAGTCCGGAGTCCCCCATCGAGCAGTACTTC
11	NA	many	TRBV20-1	TRBJ2-7	CSAQGLYEQYF	TGCAGTGCCCAGGGGTTATACGAGCAGTACTTC
12	NA	many	TRBV27	TRBJ1-5	CASSLYQGPQHF	TGTGCCAGCAGTTTATACCAGGGACCCCAGCATTTT
11	NA	many	TRBV25-1	TRBJ2-5	CASSEWVTQYF	TGTGCCAGCAGTGAATGGGTGACCCAGTACTTC
15	TRBD1	many	TRBV7-9	TRBJ2-3	CASSSGDRVADTQYF	TGTGCCAGCAGCTCAGGGGACAGGGTTGCAGATACGCAGTATTTT
16	NA	many	TRBV29-1	TRBJ2-6	CSVGRLASSGANVLTF	TGCAGCGTTGGAAGGCTGGCGAGCTCTGGGGCCAACGTCCTGACTTTC